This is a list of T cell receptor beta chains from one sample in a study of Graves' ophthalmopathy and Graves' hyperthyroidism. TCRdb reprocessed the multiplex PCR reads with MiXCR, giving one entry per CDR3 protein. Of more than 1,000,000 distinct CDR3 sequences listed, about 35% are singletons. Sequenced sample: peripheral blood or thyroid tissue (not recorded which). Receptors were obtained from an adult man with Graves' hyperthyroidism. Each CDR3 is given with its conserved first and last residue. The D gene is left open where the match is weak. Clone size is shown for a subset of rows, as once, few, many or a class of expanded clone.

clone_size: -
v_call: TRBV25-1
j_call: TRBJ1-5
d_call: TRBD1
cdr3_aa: CASSGTGGSWQPQHF
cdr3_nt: TGTGCCAGCAGTGGGACAGGGGGCTCTTGGCAGCCCCAGCATTTT

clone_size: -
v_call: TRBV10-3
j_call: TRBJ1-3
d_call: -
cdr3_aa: CAISESAGFMNTIYF
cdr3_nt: TGTGCCATCAGTGAGTCAGCCGGGTTCATGAACACCATATATTTT

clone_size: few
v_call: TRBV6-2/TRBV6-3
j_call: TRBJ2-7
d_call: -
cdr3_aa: CASRMNTGEQYF
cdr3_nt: TGTGCCAGCAGAATGAATACAGGGGAGCAGTACTTC

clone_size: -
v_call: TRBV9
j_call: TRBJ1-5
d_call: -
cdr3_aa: CASSVGWQRKEPQHF
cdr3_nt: TGTGCCAGCAGCGTAGGGTGGCAGCGTAAGGAGCCCCAGCATTTT

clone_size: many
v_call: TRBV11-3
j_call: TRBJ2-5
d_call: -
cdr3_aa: CASSFAQGQKYQETQYF
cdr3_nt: TGTGCCAGCAGCTTCGCCCAGGGGCAGAAGTACCAAGAGACCCAGTACTTC

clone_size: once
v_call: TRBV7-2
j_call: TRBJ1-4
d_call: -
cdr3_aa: CASSSFPATATNEKLFF
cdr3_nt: TGTGCCAGCAGCTCCTTCCCCGCGACAGCAACTAATGAAAAACTGTTTTTT

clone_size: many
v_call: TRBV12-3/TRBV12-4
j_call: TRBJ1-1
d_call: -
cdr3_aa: CASRAMGSTTTEAFF
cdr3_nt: TGTGCCAGCAGGGCGATGGGCAGCACAACCACTGAAGCTTTCTTT

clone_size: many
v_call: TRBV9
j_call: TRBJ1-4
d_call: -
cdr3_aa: CASSVGAGVKGEKLFF
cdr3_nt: TGTGCCAGCAGCGTAGGAGCGGGCGTCAAGGGGGAAAAACTGTTTTTT

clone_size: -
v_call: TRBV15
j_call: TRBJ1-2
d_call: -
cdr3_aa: CTSVPAVQDKGNYGYTF
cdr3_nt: -

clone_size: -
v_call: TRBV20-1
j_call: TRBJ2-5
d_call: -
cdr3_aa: CSASKDPTEPQYF
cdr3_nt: TGCAGTGCTAGCAAGGACCCGACGGAGCCCCAGTACTTC

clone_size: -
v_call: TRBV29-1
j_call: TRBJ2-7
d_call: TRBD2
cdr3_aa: CRLGTSGSYEQYF
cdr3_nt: TGCAGACTAGGGACTAGCGGCTCCTACGAGCAGTACTTC

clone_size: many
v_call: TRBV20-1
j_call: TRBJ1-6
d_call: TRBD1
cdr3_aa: CSAVPGQGARSPLHF
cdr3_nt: TGCAGTGCCGTACCGGGACAGGGGGCAAGATCACCCCTCCACTTT

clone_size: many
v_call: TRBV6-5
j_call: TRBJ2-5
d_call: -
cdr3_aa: CASSPSTETQYF
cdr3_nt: TGTGCCAGCAGCCCCTCGACCGAGACCCAGTACTTC

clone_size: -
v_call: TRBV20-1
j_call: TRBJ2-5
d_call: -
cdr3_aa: CSASLRNQETQYF
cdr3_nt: TGCAGTGCTAGTCTGCGGAACCAAGAGACCCAGTACTTC

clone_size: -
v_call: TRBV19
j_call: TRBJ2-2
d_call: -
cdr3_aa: CASTPDGFGELFF
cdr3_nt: TGTGCCAGTACCCCTGATGGGTTTGGGGAGCTGTTTTTT

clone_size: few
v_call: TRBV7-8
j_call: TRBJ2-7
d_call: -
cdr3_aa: CASSLWWGLSTYEQYF
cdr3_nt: TGTGCCAGCAGCTTATGGTGGGGACTGAGTACCTACGAGCAGTACTTC

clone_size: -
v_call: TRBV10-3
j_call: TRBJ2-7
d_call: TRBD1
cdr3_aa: CASSRESGQVGSYEQYF
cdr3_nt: TGTGCCAGCAGCCGAGAGTCGGGACAGGTGGGGTCCTACGAGCAGTACTTC

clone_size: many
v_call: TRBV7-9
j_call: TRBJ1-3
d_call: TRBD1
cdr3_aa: CASSTAIPGGTGNTIYF
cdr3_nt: TGTGCCAGCAGCACAGCAATACCAGGGGGCACTGGAAACACCATATATTTT

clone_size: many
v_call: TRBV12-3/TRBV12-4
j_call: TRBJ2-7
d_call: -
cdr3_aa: CASSPTFGRRTYEQYF
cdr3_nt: TGTGCCAGCAGCCCGACATTCGGGAGACGGACCTACGAGCAGTACTTC

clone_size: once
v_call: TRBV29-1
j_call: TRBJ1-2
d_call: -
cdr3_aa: CSVAGGRGSGNTF
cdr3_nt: TGCAGCGTTGCCGGGGGAAGGGGCTCTGGAAACACCTTC

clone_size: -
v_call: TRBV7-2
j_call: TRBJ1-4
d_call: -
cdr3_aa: CASSVTGRTGTNEKLFF
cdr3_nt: TGTGCCAGCAGCGTAACAGGGCGTACAGGAACTAATGAAAAACTGTTTTTT

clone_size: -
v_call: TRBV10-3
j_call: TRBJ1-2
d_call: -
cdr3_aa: CAIHRPGFGYTF
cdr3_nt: TGTGCCATTCATCGGCCGGGATTTGGCTACACCTTC

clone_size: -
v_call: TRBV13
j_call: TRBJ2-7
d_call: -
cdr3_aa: CASSPVAIPYEQYF
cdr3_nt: TGTGCCAGCAGCCCCGTAGCCATCCCGTACGAGCAGTACTTC

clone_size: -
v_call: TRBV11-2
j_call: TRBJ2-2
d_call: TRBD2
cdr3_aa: CASNHGASGGGELFF
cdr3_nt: TGTGCCAGCAACCACGGGGCTAGCGGGGGCGGGGAGCTGTTTTTT

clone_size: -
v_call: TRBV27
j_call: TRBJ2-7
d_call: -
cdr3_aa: CASRPQLGQTYEQYF
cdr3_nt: TGTGCCAGCAGACCCCAGTTAGGACAGACCTACGAGCAGTACTTC

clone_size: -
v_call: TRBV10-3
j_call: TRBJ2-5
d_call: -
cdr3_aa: CAIRGNRVQETQYF
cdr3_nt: TGTGCCATCAGGGGAAACAGGGTTCAAGAGACCCAGTACTTC

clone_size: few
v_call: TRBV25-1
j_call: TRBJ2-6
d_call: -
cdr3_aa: CASSESQF
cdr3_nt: TGTGCCAGCAGTGAATCCCAATTC

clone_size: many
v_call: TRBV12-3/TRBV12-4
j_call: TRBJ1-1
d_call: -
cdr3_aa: CASSATLPTEAFF
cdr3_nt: TGTGCCAGCAGTGCGACTCTCCCGACTGAAGCTTTCTTT

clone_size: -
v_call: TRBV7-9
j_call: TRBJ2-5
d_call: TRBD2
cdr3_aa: CASSGTSGGRQTQYF
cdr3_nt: TGTGCCAGCAGCGGGACTAGCGGGGGGCGGCAGACCCAGTACTTC

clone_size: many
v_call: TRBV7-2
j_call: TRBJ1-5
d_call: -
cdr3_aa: CASSDITRGPQHF
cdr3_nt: TGTGCCAGCAGTGACATCACAAGGGGGCCCCAGCATTTT

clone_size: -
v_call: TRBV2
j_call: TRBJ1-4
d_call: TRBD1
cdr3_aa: CASTGTGEEKLFF
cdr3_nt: TGTGCCAGCACCGGGACAGGGGAGGAAAAACTGTTTTTT

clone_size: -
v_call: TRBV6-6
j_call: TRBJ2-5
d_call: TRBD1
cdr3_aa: CASSTQTGGNTWGTQYF
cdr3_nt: TGTGCCAGCAGTACCCAGACAGGGGGTAATACTTGGGGGACCCAGTACTTC

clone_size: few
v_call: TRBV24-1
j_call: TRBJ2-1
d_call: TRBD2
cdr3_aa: CATSDRLAGGREQFF
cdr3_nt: TGTGCCACCAGTGATAGATTAGCGGGAGGTCGAGAGCAGTTCTTC

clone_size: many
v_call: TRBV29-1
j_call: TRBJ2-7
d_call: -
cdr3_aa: CSADNTYEQYF
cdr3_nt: TGCAGCGCAGATAACACCTACGAGCAGTACTTC

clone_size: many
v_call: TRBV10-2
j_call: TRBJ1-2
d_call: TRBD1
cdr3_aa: CASSEPDRGDYGYTF
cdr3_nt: TGCGCCAGCAGTGAGCCGGACAGGGGAGACTATGGCTACACCTTC

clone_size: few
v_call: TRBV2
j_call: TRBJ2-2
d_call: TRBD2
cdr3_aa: CASSRTSITGELFF
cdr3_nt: TGTGCCAGCTCGAGGACTAGCATCACCGGGGAGCTGTTTTTT

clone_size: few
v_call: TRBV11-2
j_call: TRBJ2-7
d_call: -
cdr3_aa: CASSSPSYGDGSYEQYF
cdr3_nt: TGTGCCAGCAGCTCACCAAGCTATGGGGACGGCTCCTACGAGCAGTACTTC

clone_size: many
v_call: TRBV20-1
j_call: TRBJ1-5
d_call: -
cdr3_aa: CSAKGVSNQPQHF
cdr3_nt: TGCAGTGCTAAGGGGGTTAGCAATCAGCCCCAGCATTTT

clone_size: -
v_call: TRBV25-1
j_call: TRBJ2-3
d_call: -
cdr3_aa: CASSEGGASRVQYF
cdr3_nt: TGTGCCAGCAGTGAGGGGGGAGCTTCGAGGGTGCAGTATTTT

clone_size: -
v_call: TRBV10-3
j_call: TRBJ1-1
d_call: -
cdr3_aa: CAISESTANTEAFF
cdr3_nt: TGTGCCATCAGTGAGTCGACGGCGAACACTGAAGCTTTCTTT

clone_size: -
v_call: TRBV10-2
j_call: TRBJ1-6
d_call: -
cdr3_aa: CASSQFGSPLHF
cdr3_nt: TGCGCCAGCAGCCAATTTGGCTCACCCCTCCACTTT

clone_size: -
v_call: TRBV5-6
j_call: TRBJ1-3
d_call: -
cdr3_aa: CASSLIPLGGSSGNTIYF
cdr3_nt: TGTGCCAGCAGCTTGATCCCCCTTGGAGGGAGCTCTGGAAACACCATATATTTT

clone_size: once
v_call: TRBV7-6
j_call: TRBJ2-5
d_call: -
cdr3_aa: CASSSSQGNF
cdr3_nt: TGTGCCAGCAGCTCCTCGCAGGGGAACTTC

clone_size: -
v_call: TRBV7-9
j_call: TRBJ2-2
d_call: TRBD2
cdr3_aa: CASSLGLAGDPGELFF
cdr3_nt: TGCGCCAGCAGCTTGGGACTAGCGGGAGACCCCGGGGAGCTGTTTTTT

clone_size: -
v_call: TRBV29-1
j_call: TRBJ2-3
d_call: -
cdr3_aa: CSVGGVRTDTQYF
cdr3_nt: TGCAGCGTTGGAGGCGTCCGCACAGATACGCAGTATTTT

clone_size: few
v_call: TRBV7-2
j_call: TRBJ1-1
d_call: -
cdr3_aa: CASSLGFPSGIAEAFF
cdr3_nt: TGTGCCAGCAGCTTGGGGTTCCCATCAGGGATCGCTGAAGCTTTCTTT

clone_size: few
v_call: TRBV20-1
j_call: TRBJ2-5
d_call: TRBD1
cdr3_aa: CSALQGALYETQYF
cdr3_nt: TGCAGTGCTTTACAGGGGGCGCTTTATGAGACCCAGTACTTC

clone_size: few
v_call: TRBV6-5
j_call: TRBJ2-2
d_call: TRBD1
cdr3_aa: CASSNPGQGFTGELFF
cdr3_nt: TGTGCCAGCAGTAATCCGGGACAGGGCTTTACCGGGGAGCTGTTTTTT

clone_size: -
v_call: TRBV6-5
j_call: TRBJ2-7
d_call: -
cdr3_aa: CASSIGQKQYF
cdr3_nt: TGTGCCAGCAGTATAGGACAGAAGCAGTACTTC

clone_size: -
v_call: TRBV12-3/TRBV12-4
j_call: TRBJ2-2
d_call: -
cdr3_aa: CASSSAQGAVGTGELFF
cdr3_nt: TGTGCCAGCAGTTCGGCTCAGGGTGCGGTTGGCACCGGGGAGCTGTTTTTT

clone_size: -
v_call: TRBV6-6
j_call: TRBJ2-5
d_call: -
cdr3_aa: CASTWGGAQETQYF
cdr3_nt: TGTGCCAGCACGTGGGGGGGGGCCCAAGAGACCCAGTACTTC